This T cell receptor beta chain originates from a study of T cells in tuberculosis (dated by TCRdb to about 2018). Background for the entire study: The study combined CD1B tetramers and high-throughput TCR immunosequencing to characterize T cells specific for the mycobacterial lipid antigen glucose monomycolate (GMM). In a South African clinical cohort, IGRA-negative adolescents, IGRA-positive adolescents with latent tuberculosis and adults with active tuberculosis were compared, with ten people in each group. Results the study describes overall, beyond this receptor: Clinical samples were selected based on the availability of cryopreserved specimens, with adults included as active tuberculosis cases and adolescents included as controls. The smaller NN-distances were partly driven by shorter CDR3-alpha lengths in active tuberculosis patients, and the difference for TCR-beta did not reach statistical significance. An accuracy of just under 90% (AUROC around 0.87) was reached by a classifier using the diverse GMM-specific repertoire, compared with approximately 70% accuracy when GEM motif frequencies were used. Compared with IGRA-negative controls, TCR-alpha repertoires from active tuberculosis had smaller mean NN-distances to GMM-specific TCRs, which suggests clonal expansion of these TCRs.

The CDR3 measures 13 amino acids from cysteine to phenylalanine. Only the CDR3 DNA is retained, 39 bases long and in frame from the first base. CDR1 is given as LNHDA and CDR2 as SQIVND, both from the germline V gene (reference sequence). Trimming takes 6 bases from V and 6 bases from J, and the germline ends sit 14 bases apart. To note about this clone: Its antigen remains undetermined. There are no base qualities to consult, and no much larger clone falls within one base.

The immunoSEQ multiplex PCR assay was used to generate TCR libraries, with TCR-beta and/or TCR-alpha/delta assays applied to each sample. The Illumina high-throughput platform was used to sequence the amplified TCR libraries. The original methods were these. Clustering and dimensionality reduction relied on pairwise TCRdist distances among GMM-specific receptors from T cells that were either sorted ex vivo or expanded in vitro. Each clinical repertoire was scored by mean NN-distance, the average TCRdist to the nearest 10% of tetramer-positive reference sequences. GEM TCR motif frequency was calculated as the fraction of unique TCRs that matched known GEM sequences in V/J usage and CDR3 length. Linear discriminant analysis with leave-one-out cross-validation, implemented in scikit-learn, was used to classify active tuberculosis. The clones in this table, taken by TCRdb from immuneACCESS, are in-frame only. Not every clone is retained; where verified, under half of the shortfall comes from an unresolved V gene, and the cause of the rest is unknown. The DNA was the basis for D and trimming; V, J and clone size are from that table. The sample profile shows 20,000 to 25,000 clones; 85% to 90% of them were found once. The top ten hold under 15% of the sample.

At study entry, adolescents were screened for latent tuberculosis infection by tuberculin skin test and QuantiFERON-TB GOLD In-Tube IGRA. Immunosequencing was performed on unsorted cryopreserved PBMC and covered about 100,000 T cells per clinical donor on average. Eleven high schools in the Worcester region of the Western Cape, South Africa, served as enrollment sites for adolescents aged 12 to 18 years. Approximately 10 adolescents infected with M. tuberculosis and approximately ten uninfected adolescents were chosen and matched for age and sex. Adolescent PBMC were isolated from freshly drawn heparinized blood by density centrifugation and cryopreserved.

What was sequenced was PBMCs. The chain links TRBV19 with TRBJ1-2; the D gene is perhaps TRBD1, from 6 matching bases. The receptor was derived from a donor aged 10 to 29 with latent tuberculosis or without tuberculosis infection. The sequence in DNA is TGTGCCAGTAGGTGGGGGCGCGAGGATGGCTACACCTTC. Translated, it gives CASRWGREDGYTF.